This TCR beta chain was sequenced in a study of cytomegalovirus exposure and HLA in healthy donors. Germline V gene lookup returns CDR1 SSHAT and CDR2 FNYEAQ (reference sequence). The CDR3 spans 14 residues. Trimming removed 7 bases at V and 5 bases at J, with 17 bases between. Findings and limits, study-wide: Most TCR sequences were uncommon, yet certain public TCRs appeared in many donors.

This clone was seen a single time. The antigen remains unidentified. Sequenced by immunoSEQ multiplex PCR; TCRdb stores in-frame clones only, minus some. The sample includes around 350,000 clones, 86% seen only once; the top ten take roughly 0.8%. The sequence was obtained from a woman between 18 and 30 years old in good health and CMV-seronegative. Material for sequencing was PBMCs. The V gene is TRBV7-7, the J gene TRBJ2-5, with D possibly matching TRBD1 (6 bases). The DNA of the CDR3 is TGTGCCAGCACCCATCTCGACAGGCGCGAGACCCAGTACTTC. Its translation is CASTHLDRRETQYF.